The 2 T cell receptor beta chains reported below all come from one sample, sequenced in a study of neurological immune-mediated disorders (dated by TCRdb to about 2019). Library preparation used 5' RACE. Data came from an Illumina HiSeq 2500. TCRdb applied fastp at Q25 and MiXCR to the public reads, then kept only in-frame beta chains. Rows matching on CDR3 protein sequence are summarized as one entry with the most common DNA and genes. The sample has under 90,000 distinct CDR3 sequences on record, roughly 3.5% of them singletons. The ten biggest clones cover around 2.7% of the sample. Sequenced material: PBMCs. The origin of the receptors is a woman aged 50 to 60 with multiple sclerosis.

In this sample, this clonotype turned up many times. The rearrangement uses TRBV19 and TRBJ2-3; D perhaps matches TRBD1 (5 bases). Germline V gene sequence: CDR1 LNHDA, CDR2 SQIVND (reference sequence). The V and J ends lost 5 bases and 1 base respectively, with 16 bases between them. This CDR3 region has 16 residues. The DNA of the CDR3 is TGTGCCAGTAGTGTAATTCGGACAATTCGCACAGATACGCAGTATTTT. Encoded protein: CASSVIRTIRTDTQYF.

This clonotype was recorded at least ten times. The rearrangement uses TRBV3-1 and TRBJ1-5; 7 nucleotides agree with TRBD1. This CDR3 is 19 amino acids long. Trimming removed 0 bases from V and 2 bases from J; junction bases left unmatched: 13. Germline assignment: CDR1 LGHDT and CDR2 YNNKEL (reference sequence). The CDR3 is CASSQDIIFGQDRNQPQHF. As DNA, the CDR3 is TGTGCCAGCAGCCAAGATATCATATTTGGACAGGACCGCAATCAGCCCCAGCATTTT.